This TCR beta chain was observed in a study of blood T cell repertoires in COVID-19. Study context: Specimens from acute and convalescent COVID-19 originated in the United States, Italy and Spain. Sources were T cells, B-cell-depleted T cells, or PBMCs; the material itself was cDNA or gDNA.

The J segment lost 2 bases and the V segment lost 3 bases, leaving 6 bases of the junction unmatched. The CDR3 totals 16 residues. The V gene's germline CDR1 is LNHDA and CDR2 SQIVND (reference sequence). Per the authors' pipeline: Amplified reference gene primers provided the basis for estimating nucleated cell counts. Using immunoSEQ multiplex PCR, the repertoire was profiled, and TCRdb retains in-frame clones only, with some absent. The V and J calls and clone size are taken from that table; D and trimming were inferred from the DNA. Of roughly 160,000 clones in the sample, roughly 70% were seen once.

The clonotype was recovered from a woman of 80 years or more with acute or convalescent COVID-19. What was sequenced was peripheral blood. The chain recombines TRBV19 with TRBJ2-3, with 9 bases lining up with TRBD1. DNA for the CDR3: TGTGCCAGTAGTATCTTACAGGGGGCGCACACAGATACGCAGTATTTT. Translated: CASSILQGAHTDTQYF.